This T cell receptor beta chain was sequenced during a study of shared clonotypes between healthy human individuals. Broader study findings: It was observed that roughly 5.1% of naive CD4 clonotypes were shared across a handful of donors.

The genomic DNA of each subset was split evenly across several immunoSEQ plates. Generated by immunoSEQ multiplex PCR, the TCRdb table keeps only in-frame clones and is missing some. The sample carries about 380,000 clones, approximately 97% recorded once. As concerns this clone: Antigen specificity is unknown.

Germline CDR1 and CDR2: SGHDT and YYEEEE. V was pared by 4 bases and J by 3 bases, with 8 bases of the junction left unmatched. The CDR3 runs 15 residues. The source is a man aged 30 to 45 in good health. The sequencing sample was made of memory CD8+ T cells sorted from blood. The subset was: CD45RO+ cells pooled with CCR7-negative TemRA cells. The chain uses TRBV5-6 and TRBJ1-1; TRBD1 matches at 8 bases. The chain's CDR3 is CASSPPNRGYTEAFF. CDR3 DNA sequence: TGTGCCAGCAGCCCCCCAAACAGGGGGTACACTGAAGCTTTCTTT. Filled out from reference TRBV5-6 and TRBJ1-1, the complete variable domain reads DAGVTQSPTHLIKTRGQQVTLRCSPKSGHDTVSWYQQALGQGPQFIFQYYEEEERQRGNFPDRFSGHQFPNYSSELNVNALLLGDSALYLCASSPPNRGYTEAFFGQGTRLTVV.